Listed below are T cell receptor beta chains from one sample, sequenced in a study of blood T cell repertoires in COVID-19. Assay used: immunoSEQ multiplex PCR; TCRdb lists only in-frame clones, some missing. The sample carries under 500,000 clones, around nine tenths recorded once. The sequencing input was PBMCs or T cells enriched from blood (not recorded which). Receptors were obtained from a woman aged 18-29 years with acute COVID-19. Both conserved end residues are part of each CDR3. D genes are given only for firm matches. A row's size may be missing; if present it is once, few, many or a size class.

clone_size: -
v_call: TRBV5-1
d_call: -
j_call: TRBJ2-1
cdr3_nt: TGCGCCAGCAGCCCGGGACACCAGAGCTCCTACAATGAGCAGTTCTTC
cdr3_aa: CASSPGHQSSYNEQFF

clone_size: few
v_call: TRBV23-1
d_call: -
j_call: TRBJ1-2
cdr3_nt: TGCGCCAGTTGGTCCGGGATGGACTATGGCTACACCTTC
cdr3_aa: CASWSGMDYGYTF

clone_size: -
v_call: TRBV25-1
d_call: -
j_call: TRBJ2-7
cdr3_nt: TGTGCCAGCAGTGAATTCCGGGACTTCTCCTACGAGCAGTACTTC
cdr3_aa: CASSEFRDFSYEQYF

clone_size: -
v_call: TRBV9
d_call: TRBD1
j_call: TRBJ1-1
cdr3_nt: TGTGCCAGCAGCGTAGATCGGACAGGGGGAGGCTCTGAAGCTTTCTTT
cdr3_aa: CASSVDRTGGGSEAFF

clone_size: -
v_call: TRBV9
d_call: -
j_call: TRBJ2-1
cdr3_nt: TGTGCCAGCAGCGTACAAAGCGGACCCTACAATGAGCAGTTCTTC
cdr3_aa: CASSVQSGPYNEQFF

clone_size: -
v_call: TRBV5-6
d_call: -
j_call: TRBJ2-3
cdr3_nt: TGTGCCAGCAGCTTAAGAGGGGGGGCGAGCACAGATACGCAGTATTTT
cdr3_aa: CASSLRGGASTDTQYF

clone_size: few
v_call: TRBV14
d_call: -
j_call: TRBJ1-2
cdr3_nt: TGTGCCAGCAGCCAGGGGAGGGGTTATGATAGCTATGGCTACACCTTC
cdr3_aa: CASSQGRGYDSYGYTF

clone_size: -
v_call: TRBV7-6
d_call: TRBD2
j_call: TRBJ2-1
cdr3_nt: TGTGCCAGCAGCTTAGGAACTAGCGCCTACAATGAGCAGTTCTTC
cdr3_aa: CASSLGTSAYNEQFF

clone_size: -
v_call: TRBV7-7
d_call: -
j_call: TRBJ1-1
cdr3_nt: TGTGCCAGCAGCCGGGACTACTACACTGAAGCTTTCTTT
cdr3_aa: CASSRDYYTEAFF

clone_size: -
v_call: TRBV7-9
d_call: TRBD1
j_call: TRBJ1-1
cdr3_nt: TGTGCCAGCAGACCGGGACAGGGGGCTCTCGCTGGAGGGATCTTT
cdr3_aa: CASRPGQGALAGGIF